The present entry profiles one T cell receptor (beta chain) with its context. Germline lookup yields CDR1 LNHDA and CDR2 SQIVND (reference sequence). V lost 6 bases, J lost 2 bases, and 6 bases stayed unmatched. The CDR3 covers 14 residues. These data belong to a study of blood T cell repertoires in COVID-19. The wider study: Collection of acute and convalescent COVID-19 samples took place in the United States, Italy and Spain.

Repertoires were generated with immunoSEQ multiplex PCR, while TCRdb's copy carries only in-frame clones and drops some. The table lists 300,000 to 400,000 clones, about nine tenths of them singletons. Patients of the Seattle cohort, enrolled during active infection, were followed longitudinally. The source material was peripheral blood. This chain links TRBV19 with TRBJ1-2; the match to TRBD1 covers 7 bases. The TCR was taken from a man aged 25-45 years with COVID-19, enrolled during active disease. CDR3 nucleotide sequence: TGTGCCAGTAGAGACCCGGGACAGAACTATGGCTACACCTTC. Its protein is CASRDPGQNYGYTF.